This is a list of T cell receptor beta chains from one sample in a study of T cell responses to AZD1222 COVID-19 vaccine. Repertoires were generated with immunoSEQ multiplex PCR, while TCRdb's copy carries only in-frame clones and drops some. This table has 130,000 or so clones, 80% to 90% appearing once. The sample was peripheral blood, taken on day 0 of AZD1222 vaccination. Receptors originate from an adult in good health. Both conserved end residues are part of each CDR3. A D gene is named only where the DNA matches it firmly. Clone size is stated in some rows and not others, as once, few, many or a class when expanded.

CDR3 protein: CASSPQESPLHF
CDR3 DNA: TGCGCCAGCAGCCCGCAGGAATCACCCCTCCACTTT
V gene: TRBV5-1
clone size: few
D gene: .
J gene: TRBJ1-6

CDR3 protein: CASSLGYSMNTEAFF
CDR3 DNA: TGTGCCAGCAGTTTAGGTTACAGTATGAACACTGAAGCTTTCTTT
V gene: TRBV28
clone size: .
D gene: .
J gene: TRBJ1-1

CDR3 protein: CASSLTGGPYNEQFF
CDR3 DNA: TGTGCCAGCAGCTTAACAGGCGGGCCTTACAATGAGCAGTTCTTC
V gene: TRBV7-3
clone size: .
D gene: .
J gene: TRBJ2-1

CDR3 protein: CASSVRGVANTGELFF
CDR3 DNA: TGTGCCAGCAGCGTAAGGGGAGTTGCGAACACCGGGGAGCTGTTTTTT
V gene: TRBV9
clone size: .
D gene: .
J gene: TRBJ2-2

CDR3 protein: CASSLDSTDTQYF
CDR3 DNA: TGTGCCAGCAGCTTGGACTCCACAGATACGCAGTATTTT
V gene: TRBV6-5
clone size: .
D gene: .
J gene: TRBJ2-3

CDR3 protein: CASSFGGDSYEQYF
CDR3 DNA: TGTGCCAGCAGCTTCGGGGGGGACTCCTACGAGCAGTACTTC
V gene: TRBV11-2
clone size: .
D gene: TRBD2
J gene: TRBJ2-7

CDR3 protein: CASSLGALGQPQHF
CDR3 DNA: TGTGCCAGCAGTTTGGGGGCTCTCGGGCAGCCCCAGCATTTT
V gene: TRBV6-5
clone size: .
D gene: .
J gene: TRBJ1-5

CDR3 protein: CASSRDRAPEKLFF
CDR3 DNA: TGTGCCAGCAGTAGAGACAGGGCACCTGAAAAACTGTTTTTT
V gene: TRBV2
clone size: .
D gene: TRBD1
J gene: TRBJ1-4

CDR3 protein: CASSPRTGRTGELFF
CDR3 DNA: TGTGCCAGCAGCCCTCGGACAGGAAGGACCGGGGAGCTGTTTTTT
V gene: TRBV14
clone size: .
D gene: TRBD1
J gene: TRBJ2-2

CDR3 protein: CASSLPGIAGELFF
CDR3 DNA: TGTGCCAGCAGCTTGCCCGGTATCGCCGGGGAGCTGTTTTTT
V gene: TRBV5-8
clone size: .
D gene: .
J gene: TRBJ2-2

CDR3 protein: CASSSGQGPGQPQHF
CDR3 DNA: TGCGCCAGCAGCTCGGGGCAGGGGCCGGGTCAGCCCCAGCATTTT
V gene: TRBV4-3
clone size: .
D gene: .
J gene: TRBJ1-5

CDR3 protein: CAWSRGSLTFNIQYF
CDR3 DNA: TGTGCCTGGAGTCGGGGCAGCCTTACTTTCAACATTCAGTACTTC
V gene: TRBV30
clone size: .
D gene: .
J gene: TRBJ2-4

CDR3 protein: CASSYPSNYGYTF
CDR3 DNA: TGTGCCAGCAGTTACCCCTCTAACTATGGCTACACCTTC
V gene: TRBV6-2/TRBV6-3
clone size: .
D gene: .
J gene: TRBJ1-2

CDR3 protein: CASSKGAREIFNEKLFF
CDR3 DNA: TGTGCCAGTAGTAAGGGGGCGCGGGAGATTTTTAATGAAAAACTGTTTTTT
V gene: TRBV19
clone size: .
D gene: TRBD1
J gene: TRBJ1-4

CDR3 protein: CASSPGQGLETQYF
CDR3 DNA: TGTGCCAGCTCACCGGGACAGGGGTTGGAGACCCAGTACTTC
V gene: TRBV18
clone size: .
D gene: TRBD1
J gene: TRBJ2-5

CDR3 protein: CASSHFISGGGTDTQYF
CDR3 DNA: TGCGCCAGCAGCCATTTCATTAGCGGGGGCGGGACAGATACGCAGTATTTT
V gene: TRBV4-3
clone size: once
D gene: TRBD2
J gene: TRBJ2-3

CDR3 protein: CASSLGVDPRTREQFF
CDR3 DNA: TGCGCCAGCAGCTTGGGAGTCGACCCCAGGACCCGTGAGCAGTTCTTC
V gene: TRBV5-1
clone size: .
D gene: .
J gene: TRBJ2-1

CDR3 protein: CASSFRLEAFF
CDR3 DNA: TGTGCCAGCAGTTTTCGGCTTGAAGCTTTCTTT
V gene: TRBV12-3/TRBV12-4
clone size: .
D gene: .
J gene: TRBJ1-1

CDR3 protein: CASSSGFYGYTF
CDR3 DNA: TGTGCCAGCAGTTCCGGGTTCTATGGCTACACCTTC
V gene: TRBV27
clone size: .
D gene: .
J gene: TRBJ1-2

CDR3 protein: CASLVGLASQGNEQFF
CDR3 DNA: TGTGCCAGTTTGGTAGGCCTAGCGTCGCAGGGCAATGAGCAGTTCTTC
V gene: TRBV7-2
clone size: .
D gene: .
J gene: TRBJ2-1

CDR3 protein: CASSYGIEGNEQFF
CDR3 DNA: TGTGCCAGCAGTTACGGTATTGAAGGCAATGAGCAGTTCTTC
V gene: TRBV6-5
clone size: .
D gene: .
J gene: TRBJ2-1

CDR3 protein: CASSLTRGAEAFF
CDR3 DNA: TGTGCCAGCAGCTTAACCAGGGGGGCTGAAGCTTTCTTT
V gene: TRBV7-9
clone size: .
D gene: TRBD1
J gene: TRBJ1-1

CDR3 protein: CASSFESNQPQHF
CDR3 DNA: TGTGCCAGCAGTTTTGAAAGCAATCAGCCCCAGCATTTT
V gene: TRBV27
clone size: .
D gene: .
J gene: TRBJ1-5

CDR3 protein: CASSLTRNSPLHF
CDR3 DNA: TGTGCCAGCAGCTTAACGAGGAATTCACCCCTCCACTTT
V gene: TRBV11-3
clone size: .
D gene: .
J gene: TRBJ1-6

CDR3 protein: CATSSPRAQGRLYGYTF
CDR3 DNA: TGTGCCACCAGCAGTCCCCGCGCACAAGGTCGTCTATATGGCTACACCTTC
V gene: TRBV15
clone size: .
D gene: .
J gene: TRBJ1-2

CDR3 protein: CASTRGFRDSEQYF
CDR3 DNA: TGTGCCAGCACCCGTGGGTTCCGGGACAGCGAGCAGTACTTC
V gene: TRBV5-8
clone size: .
D gene: TRBD1
J gene: TRBJ2-7

CDR3 protein: CASSQDWSTGGNEQYF
CDR3 DNA: TGTGCCAGCAGCCAAGATTGGTCGACAGGGGGGAACGAGCAGTACTTC
V gene: TRBV4-2
clone size: .
D gene: TRBD1
J gene: TRBJ2-7

CDR3 protein: CATSRTGGAYEKLFF
CDR3 DNA: TGTGCCACCAGCAGAACAGGGGGCGCCTATGAAAAACTGTTTTTT
V gene: TRBV15
clone size: .
D gene: TRBD1
J gene: TRBJ1-4

CDR3 protein: CASGLVQEQFF
CDR3 DNA: TGTGCTAGTGGTTTGGTACAGGAGCAGTTCTTC
V gene: TRBV12-5
clone size: .
D gene: .
J gene: TRBJ2-1

CDR3 protein: CASSSRTRDKETQYF
CDR3 DNA: TGTGCCAGCAGCTCACGGACTAGAGACAAAGAGACCCAGTACTTC
V gene: TRBV7-8
clone size: .
D gene: TRBD2
J gene: TRBJ2-5

CDR3 protein: CASSYLGGGTEAFF
CDR3 DNA: TGTGCCAGCAGTTACCTCGGGGGTGGTACTGAAGCTTTCTTT
V gene: TRBV6-6
clone size: .
D gene: .
J gene: TRBJ1-1

CDR3 protein: CATSRDYETGVETQYF
CDR3 DNA: TGTGCCACCAGCAGAGATTATGAAACAGGCGTAGAGACCCAGTACTTC
V gene: TRBV15
clone size: .
D gene: .
J gene: TRBJ2-5